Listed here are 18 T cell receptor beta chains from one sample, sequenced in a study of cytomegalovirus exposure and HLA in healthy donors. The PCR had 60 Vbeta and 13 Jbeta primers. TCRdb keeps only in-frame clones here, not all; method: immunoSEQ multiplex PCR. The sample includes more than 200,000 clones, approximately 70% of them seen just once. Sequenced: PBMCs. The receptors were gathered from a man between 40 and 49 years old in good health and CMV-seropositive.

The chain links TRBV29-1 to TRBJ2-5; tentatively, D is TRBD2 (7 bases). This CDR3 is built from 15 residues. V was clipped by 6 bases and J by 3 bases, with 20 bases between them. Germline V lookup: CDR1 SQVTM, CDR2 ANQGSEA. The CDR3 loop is CSVGGGSFLEETQYF. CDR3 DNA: TGCAGCGTAGGGGGGGGGTCTTTCCTGGAAGAGACCCAGTACTTC.

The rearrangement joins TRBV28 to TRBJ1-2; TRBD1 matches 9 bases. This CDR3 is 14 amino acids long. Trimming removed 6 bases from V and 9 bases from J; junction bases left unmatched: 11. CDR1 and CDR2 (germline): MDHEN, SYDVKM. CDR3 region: CASRTTGTGLRYTF. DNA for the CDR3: TGTGCCAGCAGAACGACCGGGACAGGGCTGCGCTACACCTTC.

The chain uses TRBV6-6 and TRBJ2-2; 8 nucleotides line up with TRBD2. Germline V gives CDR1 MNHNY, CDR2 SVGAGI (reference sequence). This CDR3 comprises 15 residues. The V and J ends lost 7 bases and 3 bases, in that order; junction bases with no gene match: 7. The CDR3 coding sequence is TGTGCCAGCACCCCGGGGGGGCCAGACACCGGGGAGCTGTTTTTT. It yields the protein CASTPGGPDTGELFF.

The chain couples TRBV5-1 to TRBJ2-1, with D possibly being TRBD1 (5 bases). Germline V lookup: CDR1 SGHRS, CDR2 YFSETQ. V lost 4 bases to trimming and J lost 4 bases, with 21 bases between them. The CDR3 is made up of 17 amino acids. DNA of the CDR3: TGCGCCAGCAGCAGCGTAGGGGAAAAGTTCGTTTACAATGAGCAGTTCTTC. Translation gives CASSSVGEKFVYNEQFF.

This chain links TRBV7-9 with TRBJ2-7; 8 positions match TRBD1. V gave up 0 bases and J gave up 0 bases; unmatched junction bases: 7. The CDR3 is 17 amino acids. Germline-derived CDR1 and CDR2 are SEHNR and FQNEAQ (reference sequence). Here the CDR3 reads CASSLAKGQAFSYEQYF. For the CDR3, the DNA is TGTGCCAGCAGCTTAGCTAAGGGACAGGCCTTCTCCTACGAGCAGTACTTC. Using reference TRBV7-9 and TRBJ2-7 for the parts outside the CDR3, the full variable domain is DTGVSQNPRHKITKRGQNVTFRCDPISEHNRLYWYRQTLGQGPEFLTYFQNEAQLEKSRLLSDRFSAERPKGSFSTLEIQRTEQGDSAMYLCASSLAKGQAFSYEQYFGPGTRLTVT.

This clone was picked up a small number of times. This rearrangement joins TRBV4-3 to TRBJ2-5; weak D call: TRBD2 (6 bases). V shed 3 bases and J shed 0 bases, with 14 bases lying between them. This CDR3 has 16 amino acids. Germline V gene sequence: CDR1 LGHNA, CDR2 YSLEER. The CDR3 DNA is TGCGCCAGCAGCCACCGACTCCGGGACTACCAAGAGACCCAGTACTTC. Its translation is CASSHRLRDYQETQYF.

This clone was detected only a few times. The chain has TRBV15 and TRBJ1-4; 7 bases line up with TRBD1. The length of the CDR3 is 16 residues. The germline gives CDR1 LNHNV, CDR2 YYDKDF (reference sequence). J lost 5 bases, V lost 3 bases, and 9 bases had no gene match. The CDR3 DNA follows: TGTGCCACCAGCAGTTTGACCGGGACAGAAAATGAAAAACTGTTTTTT. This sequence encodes CATSSLTGTENEKLFF.

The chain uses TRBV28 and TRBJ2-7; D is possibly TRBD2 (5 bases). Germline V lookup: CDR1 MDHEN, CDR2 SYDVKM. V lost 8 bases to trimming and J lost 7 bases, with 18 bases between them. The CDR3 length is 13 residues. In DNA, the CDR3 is TGTGCCAGCTCCAGGACCTTATCGGGAGAGCAGTACTTC. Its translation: CASSRTLSGEQYF.

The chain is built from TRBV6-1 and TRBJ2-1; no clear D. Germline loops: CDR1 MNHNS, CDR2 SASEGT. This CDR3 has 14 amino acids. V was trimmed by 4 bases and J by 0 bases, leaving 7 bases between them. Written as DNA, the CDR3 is TGTGCCAGCAGTGCAGCTAGCTCCTACAATGAGCAGTTCTTC. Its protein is CASSAASSYNEQFF.

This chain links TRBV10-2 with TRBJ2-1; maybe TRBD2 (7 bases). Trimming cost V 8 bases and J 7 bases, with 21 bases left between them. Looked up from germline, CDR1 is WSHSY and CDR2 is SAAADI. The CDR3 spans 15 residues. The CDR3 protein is CASGGGTPIGNEQFF. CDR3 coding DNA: TGCGCCAGCGGGGGGGGGACACCGATCGGGAATGAGCAGTTCTTC.

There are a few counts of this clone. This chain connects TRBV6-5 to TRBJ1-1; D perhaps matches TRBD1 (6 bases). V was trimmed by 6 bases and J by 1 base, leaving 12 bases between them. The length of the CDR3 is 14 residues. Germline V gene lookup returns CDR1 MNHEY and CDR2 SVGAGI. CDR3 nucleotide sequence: TGTGCCAGCAGCGAACAGGGCTCGAACACTGAAGCTTTCTTT. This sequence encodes CASSEQGSNTEAFF.

Here the CDR3 reads CATSRDPPRDSKMNTEAFF. The CDR3 bases are TGTGCCACCAGCAGAGATCCCCCGCGGGACAGCAAAATGAACACTGAAGCTTTCTTT. V gene TRBV15 combines with J gene TRBJ1-1, with TRBD1 identical over 7 bases. This CDR3 comprises 19 residues. V shed 0 bases, J shed 0 bases, and the junction held 13 bases outside the gene matches. CDR1 is LNHNV and CDR2 is YYDKDF in the germline V gene (reference sequence).

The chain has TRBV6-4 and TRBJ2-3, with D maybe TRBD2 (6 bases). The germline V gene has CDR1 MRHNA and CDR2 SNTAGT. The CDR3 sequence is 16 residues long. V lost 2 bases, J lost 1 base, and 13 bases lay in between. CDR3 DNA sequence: TGTGCCAGCAGTGACGGCGGGGCGCGAGGCACAGATACGCAGTATTTT. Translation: CASSDGGARGTDTQYF.

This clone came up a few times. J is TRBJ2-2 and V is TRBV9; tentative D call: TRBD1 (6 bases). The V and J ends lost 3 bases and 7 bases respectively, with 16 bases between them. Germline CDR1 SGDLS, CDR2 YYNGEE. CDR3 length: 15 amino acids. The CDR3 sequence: CASSGYTGLGGELFF. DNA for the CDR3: TGTGCCAGCAGCGGATACACAGGGTTAGGCGGGGAGCTGTTTTTT.

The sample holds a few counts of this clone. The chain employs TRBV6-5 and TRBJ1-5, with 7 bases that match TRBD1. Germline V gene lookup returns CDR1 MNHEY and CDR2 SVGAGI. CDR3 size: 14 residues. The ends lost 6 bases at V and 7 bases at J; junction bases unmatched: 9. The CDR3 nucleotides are TGTGCCAGCAGCCCTGACAGGGCAGGACAGCCCCAGCATTTT. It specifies CASSPDRAGQPQHF.

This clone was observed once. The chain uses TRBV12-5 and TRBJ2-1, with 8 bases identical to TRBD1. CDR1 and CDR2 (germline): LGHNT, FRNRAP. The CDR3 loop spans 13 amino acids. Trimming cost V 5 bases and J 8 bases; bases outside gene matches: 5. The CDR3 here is CASGIGQGDEQFF. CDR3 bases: TGTGCTAGTGGTATAGGACAGGGCGATGAGCAGTTCTTC. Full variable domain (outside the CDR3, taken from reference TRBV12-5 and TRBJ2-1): DARVTQTPRHKVTEMGQEVTMRCQPILGHNTVFWYRQTMMQGLELLAYFRNRAPLDDSGMPKDRFSAEMPDATLATLKIQPSEPRDSAVYFCASGIGQGDEQFFGPGTRLTVL.

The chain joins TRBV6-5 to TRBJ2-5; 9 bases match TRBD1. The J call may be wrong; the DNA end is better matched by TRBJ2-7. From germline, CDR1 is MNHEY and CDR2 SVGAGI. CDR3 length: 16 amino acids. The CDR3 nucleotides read TGTGCCAGCAGTTACTCGACAACAGGGGGCCCCTACGAGCAGTACTTC. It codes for CASSYSTTGGPYEQYF.

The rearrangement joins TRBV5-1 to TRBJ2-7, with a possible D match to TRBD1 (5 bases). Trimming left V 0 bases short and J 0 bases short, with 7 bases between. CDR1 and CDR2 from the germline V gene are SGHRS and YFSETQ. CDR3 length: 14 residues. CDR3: CASSLEGDSYEQYF. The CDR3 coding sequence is TGCGCCAGCAGCTTGGAAGGGGACTCCTACGAGCAGTACTTC.